There are a few counts of the clone carrying this T cell receptor (beta chain). Its antigen is unidentified. This specimen belongs to a study of shared clonotypes between healthy human individuals. Study-wide findings and caveats: Sequencing of the sorted subsets was shown by rarefaction to be incomplete despite large depth.

CDR1 is SGDLS, CDR2 YYNGEE, per germline. This CDR3 spans 18 amino acids. V trimming: 0 bases; J trimming: 7 bases; junction bases outside the gene matches: 14. CD45RO+ cells plus CCR7-negative CD45RA+ TemRA cells formed CD8 memory. Genomic DNA (from each subset) was split evenly across several immunoSEQ plates. Only in-frame clones appear in the TCRdb table, and some are missing; sequencing was by immunoSEQ multiplex PCR. Among some 690,000 clones listed, about 90% were seen once. The chain links TRBV9 to TRBJ2-1, with 9 bases fitting TRBD2. Sequencing was done on a sample of memory CD8+ T cells from PBMCs. Subset meaning: CD45RO+ cells pooled with CCR7-negative TemRA cells. The receptor comes from a man aged 18 to 35 in good health. Some clones in this sample may be carry-over from other donors' samples. CDR3 amino acids: CASSVGGVAGVSRNEQFF. The CDR3 DNA is TGTGCCAGCAGCGTAGGGGGAGTAGCGGGAGTGAGTAGGAATGAGCAGTTCTTC. Together with reference TRBV9 and TRBJ2-1, the CDR3 gives the full variable domain: DSGVTQTPKHLITATGQRVTLRCSPRSGDLSVYWYQQSLDQGLQFLIQYYNGEERAKGNILERFSAQQFPDLHSELNLSSLELGDSALYFCASSVGGVAGVSRNEQFFGPGTRLTVL.